These 15 T cell receptor beta chains originate from one sample sequenced in a study of tumor-infiltrating lymphocytes in primary liver carcinoma (dated by TCRdb to 2016 to 2017). Total RNA and DNA were co-extracted from approximately 20-30 mg of bulk tissue with the AllPrep DNA/RNA mini kit, without cell sorting. TCRdb lists the instrument as Illumina HiSeq 2500. TCRbeta-specific cDNA was reverse-transcribed from roughly 500 ng total RNA using a constant-region primer and ProtoScript II reverse transcriptase. Construction of the TCRbeta libraries relied on three nested rounds of multiplex PCR, following a slightly modified ARM-PCR procedure. The first two PCR rounds used multiplex TRBV1-TRBV30 forward primers with a Cbeta reverse primer, each for approximately 11 cycles. TCRdb reprocessing: public reads trimmed at Q25 with fastp, clones called with MiXCR, in-frame beta chains kept. Each CDR3 protein appears once, grouped with its most common genes and DNA. For this sample there are around 79,000 distinct CDR3 sequences; 69% appear just once. Clones ranked in the top ten supply less than 30% of the sample.

Sequencing was carried out using tumor-adjacent normal liver tissue. The receptor set was obtained from a middle-aged man with primary liver carcinoma and hepatitis B virus infection.

There are many counts of this clonotype. V gene TRBV5-1 combines with J gene TRBJ2-2, with 11 nucleotides matching TRBD2. The CDR3 totals 17 residues. V shed 2 bases and J 1 base; nucleotides not matched to a gene: 4. Per the germline V gene, CDR1 is SGHRS and CDR2 is YFSETQ. The CDR3 DNA reads TGCGCCAGCAGCTTCGAAACTAGCGGGAGGAACACCGGGGAGCTGTTTTTT. Its protein product is CASSFETSGRNTGELFF. Based on the CDR3 plus reference TRBV5-1 and TRBJ2-2, the full variable domain is KAGVTQTPRYLIKTRGQQVTLSCSPISGHRSVSWYQQTPGQGLQFLFEYFSETQRNKGNFPGRFSGRQFSNSRSEMNVSTLELGDSALYLCASSFETSGRNTGELFFGEGSRLTVL.

This clonotype was counted once. The V gene is TRBV12-3 or TRBV12-4, the J gene TRBJ2-5; D is perhaps TRBD1 or TRBD2 (5 bases each). The V end was cut by 0 bases, the J end by 11 bases, with 13 bases between. This CDR3 contains 13 residues. As DNA, the CDR3 is TGTGCCAGCAGTTTAGCGGGGGTAGACACTCAGTACTTC. Encoded protein: CASSLAGVDTQYF.

At least ten counts were recorded for this clonotype. This chain uses TRBV5-5 with TRBJ2-4, with 12 bases that match TRBD2. The V gene's germline CDR1 is SGHKS and CDR2 YYEKEE (reference sequence). There are 14 residues in the CDR3. V lost 5 bases to trimming and J lost 8 bases; unmatched junction nucleotides: 5. CDR3 sequence reads: CASSSLAGGDIQYF. CDR3 nucleotide sequence: TGTGCCAGCAGTTCACTAGCGGGAGGTGACATTCAGTACTTC.

Comments on this clonotype: Because it lacks the conserved phenylalanine or tryptophan at the end, this CDR3 is likely a read error. The chain combines TRBV5-4 with TRBJ2-7, with 7 bases matching TRBD2. The CDR3 extends over 15 amino acids. V trimming: 0 bases; J trimming: 3 bases; junction bases outside the gene matches: 6. The germline V gene encodes CDR1 SGHNT and CDR2 YYREEE (reference sequence). In DNA, the CDR3 is TGTGCCAGCAGCTTGGAACGCGGGAGCCACTACGAGCAGTACATC. Encoded protein: CASSLERGSHYEQYI.

The sample holds a few counts of this clonotype. This clone may be a read error of a much larger clone one base away. The chain joins TRBV5-1 to TRBJ2-7; D unresolved. Per the germline V gene, CDR1 is SGHRS and CDR2 is YFSETQ. This CDR3 spans 14 amino acids. The V gene lost 1 base and the J gene lost 0 bases, with 8 bases spanning the gap. The CDR3 sequence: CASSLTVGSYEQYF. CDR3 coding DNA: TGCGCCAGCAGCTTGACGGTAGGCTCCTACGAGCAGTACTTC. The whole variable domain, remainder taken from reference TRBV5-1 and TRBJ2-7, is KAGVTQTPRYLIKTRGQQVTLSCSPISGHRSVSWYQQTPGQGLQFLFEYFSETQRNKGNFPGRFSGRQFSNSRSEMNVSTLELGDSALYLCASSLTVGSYEQYFGPGTRLTVT.

Turning to this clonotype: The conserved phenylalanine or tryptophan normally closing the CDR3 is absent here, so this likely arose from a read error. The DNA is omitted, as the CDR3 cannot be located on it reliably, and the CDR3 follows TCRdb's listing. The chain employs TRBV10-3 and TRBJ2-2; TRBD1 reflects the table's D call only, with no check against the DNA. The CDR3 has 16 residues if both end residues are counted. The germline CDR1 and CDR2 sequences are ENHRY and SYGVKD. CDR3 sequence: CAIIGTEGGNTGEVFS.

A remark on this clonotype: Its ends do not fully match the called genes, so a read error is possible. The V call is TRBV11-2, the J call TRBJ2-3, with D perhaps matching TRBD1 (5 bases). The CDR3 has 16 amino acids. Per germline, CDR1 SGHAT and CDR2 FQNNGV. CDR3 coding DNA: TGTGCCAGCAGCCGACAGCCCATCAACCACACAGATGCGCAGTATTTT. Its translation is CASSRQPINHTDAQYF.

This clonotype was counted only a few times. Compared with germline, one end of the junction differs, possibly owing to a read error. The chain couples TRBV6-2 or TRBV6-3 to TRBJ2-7; no definite D call. The CDR3 extends over 13 amino acids. CDR1 MNHEY and CDR2 SVGEGT come from the germline V gene. The CDR3: CASSYEVPYEKYF. The CDR3 DNA follows: TGTGCCAGCAGTTACGAGGTACCCTACGAGAAGTATTTC.

The rearrangement joins TRBV6-1 to TRBJ1-1, with 10 positions matching TRBD1. The CDR3 has 13 residues. J lost 4 bases, V lost 8 bases, and 4 bases had no gene match. Germline V CDR1 and CDR2: MNHNS, SASEGT. CDR3 in amino acids: CASRRTGGTEAFF. CDR3 DNA sequence: TGTGCCAGCCGCAGGACAGGGGGCACTGAAGCTTTCTTT.

As regards this clonotype: A much larger clone sits a single nucleotide away, making a read error possible. V is TRBV7-9 and J is TRBJ2-7; D not resolved. Germline CDR1 SEHNR, CDR2 FQNEAQ (reference sequence). This CDR3 has 12 amino acids. The CDR3 DNA reads TGTGCCGGCAGCCCACAGACTTACGAGCAGTACTTC. Its translation is CAGSPQTYEQYF.

The chain employs TRBV11-1 and TRBJ2-2; D not certain. The CDR3 runs to 13 residues. Trimming left V 1 base short and J 14 bases short, with 14 bases between. Germline V gene lookup returns CDR1 SGHAT and CDR2 FQDESV (reference sequence). In nucleotides, the CDR3 is TGTGCCAGCAGCTTAGTGCGTTTCGGGCAACTGTTTTTT. Translating it yields CASSLVRFGQLFF.

Notes on this clonotype: A much larger clone lies a single base off, so this may be a read error. The chain recombines TRBV5-4 with TRBJ2-3; 7 bases fit TRBD2. The CDR3 is 15 amino acids. CDR1 SGHNT and CDR2 YYREEE come from the germline V gene (reference sequence). The CDR3 bases are TGTGCCAACAGCGGTGGACTAGACCTCACAGATACGCAGTATTTT. Its protein product is CANSGGLDLTDTQYF. Full variable domain (outside the CDR3, taken from reference TRBV5-4 and TRBJ2-3): ETGVTQSPTHLIKTRGQQVTLRCSSQSGHNTVSWYQQALGQGPQFIFQYYREEENGRGNFPPRFSGLQFPNYSSELNVNALELDDSALYLCANSGGLDLTDTQYFGPGTRLTVL.

Ten or more counts support this clonotype. The chain recombines TRBV10-3 with TRBJ2-3; D perhaps matches TRBD2 (6 bases). The CDR3 is 15 amino acids. Trimming pared 0 bases from V and 3 bases from J, leaving 10 bases between. Germline CDR1 and CDR2: ENHRY and SYGVKD. CDR3 sequence: CAISESGGRTDTQYF. CDR3 nucleotide sequence: TGTGCCATCAGTGAGTCGGGGGGAAGGACAGATACGCAGTATTTT.

As for this clonotype: This may stem from a read error, because a much larger clone lies one nucleotide away. The rearrangement joins TRBV11-2 to TRBJ2-1; D may correspond to TRBD1 or TRBD2 (5 bases each). V lost 9 bases to trimming and J lost 9 bases, with 15 bases between them. From germline, CDR1 is SGHAT and CDR2 FQNNGV. The CDR3 is 12 residues long. In DNA form, the CDR3 reads TGTGCCAGTAACTTGGGGGTACGTGAGCAGTTCTTC. It encodes CASNLGVREQFF. Full variable domain (missing parts from reference TRBV11-2 and TRBJ2-1): EAGVAQSPRYKIIEKRQSVAFWCNPISGHATLYWYQQILGQGPKLLIQFQNNGVVDDSQLPKDRFSAERLKGVDSTLKIQPAKLEDSAVYLCASNLGVREQFFGPGTRLTVL.

About this clonotype itself: With a much larger clone just one base away, this may be a read error. CDR3 in amino acids: CSVLDTGAFF. CDR3 nucleotide sequence: TGCAGCGTACTTGACACTGGAGCTTTCTTT. The genes are TRBV29-1 and TRBJ1-1; D is ambiguous. Germline CDR1 SQVTM, CDR2 ANQGSEA. There are 10 residues in the CDR3.